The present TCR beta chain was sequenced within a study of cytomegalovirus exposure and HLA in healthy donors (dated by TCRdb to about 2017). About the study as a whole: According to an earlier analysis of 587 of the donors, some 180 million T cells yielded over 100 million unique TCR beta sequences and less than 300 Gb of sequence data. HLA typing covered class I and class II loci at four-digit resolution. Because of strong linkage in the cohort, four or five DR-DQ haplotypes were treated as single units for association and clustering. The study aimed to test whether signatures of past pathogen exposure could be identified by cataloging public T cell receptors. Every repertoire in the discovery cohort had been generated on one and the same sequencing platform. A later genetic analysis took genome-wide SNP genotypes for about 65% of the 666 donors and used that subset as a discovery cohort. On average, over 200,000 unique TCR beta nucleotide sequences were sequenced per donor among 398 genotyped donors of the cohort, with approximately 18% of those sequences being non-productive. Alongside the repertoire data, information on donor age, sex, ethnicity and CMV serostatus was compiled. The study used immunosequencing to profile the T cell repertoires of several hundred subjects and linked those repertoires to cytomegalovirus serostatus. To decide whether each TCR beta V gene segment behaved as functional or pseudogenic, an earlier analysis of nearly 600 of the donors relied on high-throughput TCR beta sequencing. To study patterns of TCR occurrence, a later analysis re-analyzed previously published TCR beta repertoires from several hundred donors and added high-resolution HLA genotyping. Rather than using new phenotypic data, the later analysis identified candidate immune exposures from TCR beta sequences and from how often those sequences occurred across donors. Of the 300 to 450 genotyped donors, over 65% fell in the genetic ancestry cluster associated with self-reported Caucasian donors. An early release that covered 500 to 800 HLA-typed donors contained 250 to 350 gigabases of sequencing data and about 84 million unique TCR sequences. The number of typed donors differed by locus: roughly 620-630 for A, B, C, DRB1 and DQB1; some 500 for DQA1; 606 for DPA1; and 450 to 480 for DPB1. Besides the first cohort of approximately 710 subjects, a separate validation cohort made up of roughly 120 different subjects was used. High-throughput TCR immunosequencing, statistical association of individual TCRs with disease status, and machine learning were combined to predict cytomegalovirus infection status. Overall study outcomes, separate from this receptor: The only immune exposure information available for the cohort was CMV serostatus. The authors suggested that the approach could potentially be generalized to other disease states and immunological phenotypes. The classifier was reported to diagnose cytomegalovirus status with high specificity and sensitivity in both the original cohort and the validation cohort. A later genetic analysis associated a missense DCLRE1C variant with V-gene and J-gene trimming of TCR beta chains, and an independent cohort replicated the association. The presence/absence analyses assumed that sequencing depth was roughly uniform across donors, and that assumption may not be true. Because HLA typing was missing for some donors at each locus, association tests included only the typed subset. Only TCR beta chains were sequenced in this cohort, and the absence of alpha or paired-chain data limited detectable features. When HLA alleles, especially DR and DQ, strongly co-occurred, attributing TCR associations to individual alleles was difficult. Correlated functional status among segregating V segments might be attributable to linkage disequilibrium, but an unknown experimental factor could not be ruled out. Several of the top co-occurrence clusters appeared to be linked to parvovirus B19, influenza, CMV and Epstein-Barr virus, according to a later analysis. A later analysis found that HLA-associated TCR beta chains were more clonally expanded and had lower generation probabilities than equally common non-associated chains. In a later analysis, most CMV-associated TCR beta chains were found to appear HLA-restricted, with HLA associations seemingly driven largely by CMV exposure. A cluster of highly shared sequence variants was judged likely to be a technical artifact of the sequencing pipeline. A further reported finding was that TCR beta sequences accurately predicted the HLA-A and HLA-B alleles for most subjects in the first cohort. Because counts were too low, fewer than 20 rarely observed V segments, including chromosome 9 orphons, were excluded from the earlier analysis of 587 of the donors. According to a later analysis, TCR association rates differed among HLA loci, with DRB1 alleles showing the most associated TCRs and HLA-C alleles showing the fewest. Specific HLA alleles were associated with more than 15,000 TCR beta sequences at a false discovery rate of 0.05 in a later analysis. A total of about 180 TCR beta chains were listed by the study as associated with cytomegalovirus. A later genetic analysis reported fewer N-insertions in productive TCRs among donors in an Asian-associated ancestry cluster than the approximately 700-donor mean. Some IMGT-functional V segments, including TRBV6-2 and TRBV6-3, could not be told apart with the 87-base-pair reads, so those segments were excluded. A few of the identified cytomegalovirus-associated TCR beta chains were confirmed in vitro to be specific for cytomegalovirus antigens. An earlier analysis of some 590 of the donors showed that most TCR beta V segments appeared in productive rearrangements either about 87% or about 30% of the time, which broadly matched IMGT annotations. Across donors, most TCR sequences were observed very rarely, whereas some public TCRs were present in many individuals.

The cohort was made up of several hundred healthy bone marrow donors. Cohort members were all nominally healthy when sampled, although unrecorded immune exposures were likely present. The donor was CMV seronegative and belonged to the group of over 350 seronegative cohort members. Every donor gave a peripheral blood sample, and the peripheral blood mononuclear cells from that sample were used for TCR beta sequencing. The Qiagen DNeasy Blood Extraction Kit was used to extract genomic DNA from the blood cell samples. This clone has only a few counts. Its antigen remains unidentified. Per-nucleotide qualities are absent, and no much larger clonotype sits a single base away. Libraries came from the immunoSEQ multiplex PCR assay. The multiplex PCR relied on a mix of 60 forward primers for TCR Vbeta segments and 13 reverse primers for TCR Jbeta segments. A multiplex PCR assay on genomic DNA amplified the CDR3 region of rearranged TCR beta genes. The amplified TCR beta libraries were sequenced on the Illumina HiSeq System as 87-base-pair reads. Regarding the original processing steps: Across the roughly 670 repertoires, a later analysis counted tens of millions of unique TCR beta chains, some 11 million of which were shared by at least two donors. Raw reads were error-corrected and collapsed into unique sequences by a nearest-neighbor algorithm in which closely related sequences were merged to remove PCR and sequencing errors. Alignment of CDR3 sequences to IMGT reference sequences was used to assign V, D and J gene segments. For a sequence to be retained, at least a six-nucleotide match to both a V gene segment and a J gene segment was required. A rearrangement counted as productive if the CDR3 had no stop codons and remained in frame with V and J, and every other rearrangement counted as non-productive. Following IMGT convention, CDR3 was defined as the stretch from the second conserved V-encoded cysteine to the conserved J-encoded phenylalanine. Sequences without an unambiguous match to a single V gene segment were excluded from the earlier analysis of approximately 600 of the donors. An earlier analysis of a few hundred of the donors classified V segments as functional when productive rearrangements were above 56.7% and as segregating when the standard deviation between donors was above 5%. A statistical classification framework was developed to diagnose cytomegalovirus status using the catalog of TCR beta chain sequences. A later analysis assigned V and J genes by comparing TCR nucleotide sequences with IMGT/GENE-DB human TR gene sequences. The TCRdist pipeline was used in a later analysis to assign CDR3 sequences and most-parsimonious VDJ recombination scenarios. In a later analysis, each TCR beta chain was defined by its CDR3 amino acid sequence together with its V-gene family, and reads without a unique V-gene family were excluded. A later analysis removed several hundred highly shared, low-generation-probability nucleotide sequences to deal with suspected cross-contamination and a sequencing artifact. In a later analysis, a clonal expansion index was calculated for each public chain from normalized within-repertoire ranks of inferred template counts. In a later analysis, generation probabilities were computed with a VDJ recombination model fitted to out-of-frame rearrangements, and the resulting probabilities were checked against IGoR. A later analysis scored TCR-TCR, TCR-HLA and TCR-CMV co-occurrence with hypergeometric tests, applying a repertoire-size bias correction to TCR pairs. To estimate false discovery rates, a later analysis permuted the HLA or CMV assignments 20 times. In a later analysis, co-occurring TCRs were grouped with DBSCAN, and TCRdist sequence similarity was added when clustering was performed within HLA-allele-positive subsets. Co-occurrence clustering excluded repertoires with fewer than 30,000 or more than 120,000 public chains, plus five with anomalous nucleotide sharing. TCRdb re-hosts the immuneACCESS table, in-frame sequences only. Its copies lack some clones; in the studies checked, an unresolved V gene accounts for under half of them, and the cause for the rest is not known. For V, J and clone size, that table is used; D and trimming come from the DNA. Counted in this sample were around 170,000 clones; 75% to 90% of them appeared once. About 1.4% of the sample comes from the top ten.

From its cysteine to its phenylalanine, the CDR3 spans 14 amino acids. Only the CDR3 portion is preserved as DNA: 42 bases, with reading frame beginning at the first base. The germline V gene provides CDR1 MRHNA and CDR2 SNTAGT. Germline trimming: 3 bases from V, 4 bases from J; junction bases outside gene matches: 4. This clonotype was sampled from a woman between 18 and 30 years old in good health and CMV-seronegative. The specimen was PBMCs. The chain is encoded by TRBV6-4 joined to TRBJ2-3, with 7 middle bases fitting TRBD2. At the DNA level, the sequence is TGTGCCAGCAGTGAAGGAACTAGCGCAGATACGCAGTATTTT. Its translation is CASSEGTSADTQYF.